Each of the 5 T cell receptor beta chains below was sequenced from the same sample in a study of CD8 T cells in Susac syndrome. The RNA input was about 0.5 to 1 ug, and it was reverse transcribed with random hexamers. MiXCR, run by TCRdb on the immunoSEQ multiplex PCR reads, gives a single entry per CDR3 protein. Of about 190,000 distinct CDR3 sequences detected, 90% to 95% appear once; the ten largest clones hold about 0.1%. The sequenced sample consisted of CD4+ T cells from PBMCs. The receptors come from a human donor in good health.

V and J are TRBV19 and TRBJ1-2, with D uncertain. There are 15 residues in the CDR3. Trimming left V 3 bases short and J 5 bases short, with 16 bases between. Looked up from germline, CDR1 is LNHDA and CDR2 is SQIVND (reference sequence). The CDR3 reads CASSIRRKGSYGYTF. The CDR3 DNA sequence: TGTGCCAGTAGTATCCGACGTAAGGGCTCATATGGCTACACCTTC. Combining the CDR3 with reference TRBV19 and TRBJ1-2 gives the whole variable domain DGGITQSPKYLFRKEGQNVTLSCEQNLNHDAMYWYRQDPGQGLRLIYYSQIVNDFQKGDIAEGYSVSREKKESFPLTVTSAQKNPTAFYLCASSIRRKGSYGYTFGSGTRLTVV.

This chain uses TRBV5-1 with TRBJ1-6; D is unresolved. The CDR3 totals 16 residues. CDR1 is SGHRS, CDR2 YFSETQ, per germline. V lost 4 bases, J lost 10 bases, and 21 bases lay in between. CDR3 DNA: TGCGCCAGCAGCACCAAACGAGACGGTCTGGGATCACCCCTCCACTTT. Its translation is CASSTKRDGLGSPLHF.

CDR3 nucleotide sequence: TGTGCCAGCAGTGCGGTGGAGCGCTACACCTTC. It yields the protein CASSAVERYTF. The V gene is TRBV28, the J gene TRBJ1-2, with unresolved D. Germline V gene data show CDR1 as MDHEN and CDR2 as SYDVKM. The CDR3 spans 11 residues. The germline V and J ends were trimmed by 5 bases and 9 bases, with 10 bases remaining between them.

In nucleotides, the CDR3 is TGTGCCAGCCCGGGAAGCGGGAGATCTACTATGGATGGCTACACCTTC. This codes for CASPGSGRSTMDGYTF. The chain recombines TRBV2 with TRBJ1-2, with D uncertain. Looked up from germline, CDR1 is SNHLY and CDR2 is FYNNEI. The CDR3 loop spans 16 amino acids. Deletions cut 8 bases from V and 6 bases from J, with 25 bases between.

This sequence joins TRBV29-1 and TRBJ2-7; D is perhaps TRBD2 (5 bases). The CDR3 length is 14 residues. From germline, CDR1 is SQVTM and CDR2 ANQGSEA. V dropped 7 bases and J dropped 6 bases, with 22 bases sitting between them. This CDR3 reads CSAETGLALSEQYF. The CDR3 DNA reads TGCAGCGCCGAGACGGGCCTAGCATTATCCGAGCAGTACTTC.